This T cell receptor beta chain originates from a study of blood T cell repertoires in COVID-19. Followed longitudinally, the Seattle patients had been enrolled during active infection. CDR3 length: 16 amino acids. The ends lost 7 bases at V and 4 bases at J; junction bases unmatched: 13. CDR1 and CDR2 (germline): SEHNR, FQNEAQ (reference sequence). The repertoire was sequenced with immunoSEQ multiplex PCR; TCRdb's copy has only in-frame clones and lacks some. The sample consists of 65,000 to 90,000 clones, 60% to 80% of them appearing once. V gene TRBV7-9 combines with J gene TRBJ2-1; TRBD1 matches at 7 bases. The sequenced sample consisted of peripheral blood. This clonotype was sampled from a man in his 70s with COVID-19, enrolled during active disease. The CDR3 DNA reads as TGTGCCAGCACACCCGGGGCGGCAGGGGGTTACAATGAGCAGTTCTTC. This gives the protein CASTPGAAGGYNEQFF.